Shown below are 30 T cell receptor beta chains from a single sample sequenced in a study of cytomegalovirus exposure and HLA in healthy donors. 13 Jbeta primers and 60 Vbeta primers were used for the PCR. Sequenced by immunoSEQ multiplex PCR; TCRdb stores in-frame clones only, minus some. The sample records roughly 100,000 clones, roughly 9.1% being singletons. Material: PBMCs. Receptors were obtained from a man aged 35 to 55 in good health and CMV-seropositive.

This clone has only a few counts. V usage is TRBV19 and J usage is TRBJ2-5, with D tentatively TRBD2 (5 bases). Germline V lookup: CDR1 LNHDA, CDR2 SQIVND (reference sequence). CDR3 length: 14 amino acids. V lost 8 bases to trimming and J lost 2 bases, with 15 bases between them. This CDR3 is CASSITGVQETQYF. The CDR3 coding sequence is TGTGCCAGTTCAATAACCGGGGTACAAGAGACCCAGTACTTC.

This clone was seen more than once but under ten times. The junction departs from germline at one end; a sequencing error may be responsible. CDR3 in DNA: TGTGCCAGCAGCTTGACAGGGCCCAATCAGGCCCAGCATTTT. Residues: CASSLTGPNQAQHF. The chain couples TRBV7-2 to TRBJ1-5; 7 nucleotides line up with TRBD1. CDR1 is SGHTA and CDR2 is FQGNSA in the germline V gene. This CDR3 has 14 amino acids.

This clone was seen more than once but under ten times. The V call is TRBV7-2, the J call TRBJ1-3; no reliable D call. The CDR3 loop spans 13 amino acids. CDR1 and CDR2 from the germline V gene are SGHTA and FQGNSA. The V end was cut by 7 bases, the J end by 1 base, with 8 bases between. This CDR3 is CASNSGSGNTIYF. CDR3 in DNA: TGTGCCAGCAATTCCGGGTCTGGAAACACCATATATTTT.

This clone has more than one count but fewer than ten. The V and J genes are TRBV6-6 and TRBJ2-7; 8 positions agree with TRBD2. The germline V gene has CDR1 MNHNY and CDR2 SVGAGI (reference sequence). The ends lost 6 bases at V and 5 bases at J; junction bases unmatched: 3. The CDR3 has 12 residues. The CDR3 sequence: CASSRTSNEQYF. CDR3 sequence (DNA): TGTGCCAGCAGCCGGACTAGCAACGAGCAGTACTTC.

J is TRBJ1-2 and V is TRBV6-5; D is uncertain. CDR3 length: 14 amino acids. V lost 2 bases, J lost 7 bases, and 14 bases lay in between. CDR1 and CDR2 from the germline V gene are MNHEY and SVGAGI. CDR3 sequence: CASSYGPYLRGYTF. CDR3 bases: TGTGCCAGCAGTTACGGGCCCTATCTTCGTGGCTACACCTTC.

The sample holds many counts of this clone. V usage is TRBV7-9 and J usage is TRBJ1-2; D remains unclear. CDR3 size: 13 residues. V shed 2 bases and J shed 7 bases, with 11 bases lying between them. Germline V gives CDR1 SEHNR, CDR2 FQNEAQ (reference sequence). The CDR3 DNA follows: TGTGCCAGCAGCTTAACGAGGGAGGGTGGCTACACCTTC. Its protein product is CASSLTREGGYTF.

The chain recombines TRBV9 with TRBJ2-2; 10 nucleotides align to TRBD1. The CDR3 consists of 16 residues. In germline, CDR1 is SGDLS, CDR2 YYNGEE. V trimming: 0 bases; J trimming: 4 bases; junction bases outside the gene matches: 3. The DNA of the CDR3 is TGTGCCAGCAGCGTAGGGACAGGGGGAGCCACCGGGGAGCTGTTTTTT. This sequence encodes CASSVGTGGATGELFF.

About this clone itself: The germline gene is not matched at one end of the junction; a read error may be the cause. The chain uses TRBV29-1 and TRBJ2-3; 9 nucleotides align to TRBD2. The length of the CDR3 is 15 residues. Germline V lookup: CDR1 SQVTM, CDR2 ANQGSEA. The CDR3 spells CSVESRREGTDAQYF. CDR3 bases: TGCAGCGTTGAATCTCGGCGGGAGGGCACAGATGCGCAGTATTTT.

The V call is TRBV7-8, the J call TRBJ2-1; 8 nucleotides align to TRBD2. The germline V gene has CDR1 SGHVS and CDR2 FQNEAQ. Trimming at V came to 2 bases and at J to 6 bases, leaving 6 bases not matched to a gene. The CDR3 is made up of 15 amino acids. CDR3 protein: CASSLWREEGNEQFF. The CDR3 nucleotides are TGTGCCAGCAGCTTATGGCGGGAGGAAGGCAATGAGCAGTTCTTC.

This chain joins TRBV9 and TRBJ2-2; TRBD2 matches at 9 bases. V gave up 0 bases and J gave up 7 bases; unmatched junction bases: 7. The CDR3 is 16 residues long. Looked up from germline, CDR1 is SGDLS and CDR2 is YYNGEE. The CDR3: CASSVEGTSSGGELFF. CDR3 DNA: TGTGCCAGCAGCGTAGAAGGGACTAGCTCCGGCGGGGAGCTGTTTTTT.

This clone was counted only a few times. The rearrangement uses TRBV28 and TRBJ1-5; TRBD1 agrees at 8 bases. The V gene's germline CDR1 is MDHEN and CDR2 SYDVKM. V was clipped by 6 bases and J by 7 bases; unmatched bases: 14. This CDR3 is 16 amino acids long. In DNA, the CDR3 is TGTGCCAGCAGATCGCCTTCAGGGGGCGCAGGGCAGCCCCAGCATTTT. It yields the protein CASRSPSGGAGQPQHF.

The chain couples TRBV15 to TRBJ1-5; TRBD1 is a possible D gene (6 bases). This CDR3 has 15 residues. The V end lost 0 bases, the J end lost 6 bases, and 12 bases lay between the germline ends. From germline, CDR1 is LNHNV and CDR2 YYDKDF (reference sequence). The CDR3 bases are TGTGCCACCAGCAGAGATCTGGGGGGGCTTCAGCCCCAGCATTTT. This encodes CATSRDLGGLQPQHF. Based on the CDR3 plus reference TRBV15 and TRBJ1-5, the full variable domain is DAMVIQNPRYQVTQFGKPVTLSCSQTLNHNVMYWYQQKSSQAPKLLFHYYDKDFNNEADTPDNFQSRRPNTSFCFLDIRSPGLGDTAMYLCATSRDLGGLQPQHFGDGTRLSIL.

This clone showed up just a few times. The V gene is TRBV5-6, the J gene TRBJ2-5; tentative D call: TRBD2 (5 bases). Trimming shortened V by 0 bases and J by 2 bases, and 11 bases separated the two germline ends. CDR3 length: 15 residues. The V gene's germline CDR1 is SGHDT and CDR2 YYEEEE. CDR3 sequence reads: CASSLGGLGQETQYF. CDR3 in DNA: TGTGCCAGCAGCTTGGGAGGGTTAGGACAAGAGACCCAGTACTTC.

The J gene is TRBJ2-5, the V gene TRBV5-4, with 8 bases lining up with TRBD1. V gave up 2 bases and J gave up 2 bases; unmatched junction bases: 5. CDR1 is SGHNT and CDR2 is YYREEE in the germline V gene (reference sequence). The CDR3 sequence is 15 residues long. In DNA, the CDR3 is TGTGCCAGCAGCTTCGGACAGGGACCACAAGAGACCCAGTACTTC. Encoded protein: CASSFGQGPQETQYF.

This chain connects TRBV7-9 to TRBJ1-1; D is perhaps TRBD1 (6 bases). CDR3 length: 15 amino acids. The germline CDR1 and CDR2 sequences are SEHNR and FQNEAQ (reference sequence). The V end lost 4 bases, the J end lost 2 bases, and 14 bases lay between the germline ends. CDR3 region: CASSSADRRNTEAFF. CDR3 nucleotide sequence: TGTGCCAGCAGCTCGGCCGACAGGCGCAACACTGAAGCTTTCTTT. The complete variable domain, with remaining parts taken from reference TRBV7-9 and TRBJ1-1, reads DTGVSQNPRHKITKRGQNVTFRCDPISEHNRLYWYRQTLGQGPEFLTYFQNEAQLEKSRLLSDRFSAERPKGSFSTLEIQRTEQGDSAMYLCASSSADRRNTEAFFGQGTRLTVV.

In DNA form, the CDR3 reads TGTGCCAGTAGTATAACAGGGGGTTTCTCCGAGCAGTACTTC. This encodes CASSITGGFSEQYF. The chain recombines TRBV19 with TRBJ2-7, with 8 positions matching TRBD1. The CDR3 has 14 amino acids. Trimming cost V 2 bases and J 6 bases; bases outside gene matches: 6. CDR1 is LNHDA, CDR2 SQIVND, per germline (reference sequence).

The V and J genes are TRBV4-1 and TRBJ2-5, with 7 bases aligning to TRBD2. This CDR3 has 15 amino acids. From germline, CDR1 is MGHRA and CDR2 YSYEKL. Trimming took 3 bases from V and 5 from J; bases not matched to a gene: 9. Here the CDR3 reads CASSQIGLVSETQYF. The CDR3, as DNA: TGCGCCAGCAGCCAGATCGGACTAGTCTCGGAGACCCAGTACTTC.

This clone was observed a few times. The chain is built from TRBV7-8 and TRBJ2-1, with D uncertain. V lost 1 base to trimming and J lost 8 bases, with 18 bases between them. Germline CDR1 and CDR2: SGHVS and FQNEAQ. The CDR3 runs to 16 residues. Written as DNA, the CDR3 is TGTGCCAGCAGCTTAGGCGCTCCGACTTTGGTCGATGAGCAGTTCTTC. This gives the protein CASSLGAPTLVDEQFF.

This chain joins TRBV25-1 and TRBJ1-4, with D tentatively TRBD1 (5 bases). V gave up 8 bases and J gave up 8 bases, with 15 bases separating them. Germline CDR1 and CDR2: MGHDK and SYGVNS. The CDR3 has 13 residues. The CDR3 DNA follows: TGTGCCAGCGCTTTGGGGCCACGGGAAAAACTGTTTTTT. Amino acid sequence: CASALGPREKLFF.

The CDR3 loop is CASSPHFSVEQFF. CDR3 in DNA: TGTGCCAGCAGCCCCCATTTCAGCGTGGAGCAGTTCTTC. This rearrangement joins TRBV6-5 to TRBJ2-1; no reliable D call. Looked up from germline, CDR1 is MNHEY and CDR2 is SVGAGI. The CDR3 has 13 residues. With 6 bases removed from V and 10 bases from J, the gap between germline ends came to 16 bases.

This clone was seen a few times. The chain recombines TRBV7-2 with TRBJ2-7; TRBD2 agrees at 8 bases. The germline V gene encodes CDR1 SGHTA and CDR2 FQGNSA. CDR3 length: 18 amino acids. Germline trimming cut 6 bases from V and 5 bases from J; bases unmatched to any gene: 21. DNA for the CDR3: TGTGCCAGCAGTTTCCGGACTAGCACTCGGGAGATGGTCCACGAGCAGTACTTC. It codes for CASSFRTSTREMVHEQYF.

Notes on this clone: Sequence at one end of the junction differs from germline and may be a read error. The chain has TRBV7-7 and TRBJ2-2; D might be TRBD1 (6 bases). The CDR3 spans 12 residues. CDR1 SSHAT and CDR2 FNYEAQ come from the germline V gene (reference sequence). CDR3 sequence reads: CASSSGTGELFF. CDR3 bases: TGTGCTAGCAGCTCGGGGACAGGGGAGCTGTTTTTT. Full variable domain (outside the CDR3, taken from reference TRBV7-7 and TRBJ2-2): GAGVSQSPRYKVTKRGQDVTLRCDPISSHATLYWYQQALGQGPEFLTYFNYEAQPDKSGLPSDRFSAERPEGSISTLTIQRTEQRDSAMYRCASSSGTGELFFGEGSRLTVL.

The rearrangement uses TRBV11-2 and TRBJ2-2; D gene uncertain. The CDR3 extends over 15 amino acids. Germline lookup yields CDR1 SGHAT and CDR2 FQNNGV. V was clipped by 3 bases and J by 1 base, with 9 bases between them. CDR3 sequence: CASSFLAGNTGELFF. CDR3 DNA: TGTGCCAGCAGCTTTTTGGCAGGGAACACCGGGGAGCTGTTTTTT.

In its sample, this clone was seen a few times. This rearrangement joins TRBV7-8 to TRBJ1-1, with D possibly TRBD1 on 6 matching bases. Deletions cut 7 bases from V and 10 bases from J, with 13 bases between. CDR3 length: 11 residues. Germline CDR1 reads SGHVS; CDR2 reads FQNEAQ. The CDR3 region has the DNA TGTGCCAGCATCATGGGAGGGGGAGCTTTCTTT. Protein product: CASIMGGGAFF.

The chain couples TRBV23-1 to TRBJ2-3; 11 bases align to TRBD2. TRBV23-1 is an ORF, and what it does is uncertain. V lost 2 bases and J lost 1; bases outside the gene matches: 2. This CDR3 has 16 amino acids. The CDR3 is CASSQPGLAGTDTQYF. In DNA form, the CDR3 reads TGCGCCAGCAGTCAACCGGGACTAGCGGGCACAGATACGCAGTATTTT.

This clone was seen just once. The chain links TRBV5-8 to TRBJ1-3; D gene ambiguous. Germline CDR1 and CDR2: SGHTS and YDEGEE. Between the trimmed V and J ends, which lost 1 base and 3 bases, there was a span of 14 bases. This CDR3 has 16 amino acids. The CDR3 nucleotides read TGTGCCAGCAGCTTGCTTAGTGCCCCGTTTGGAAACACCATATATTTT. This sequence encodes CASSLLSAPFGNTIYF.

This clone was counted only a few times. This chain links TRBV25-1 with TRBJ1-4; D unresolved. The V gene's germline CDR1 is MGHDK and CDR2 SYGVNS. This CDR3 is built from 13 residues. Trimming took off 6 bases at V and 5 bases at J, with 10 bases between the two ends. The DNA for the CDR3 is TGTGCCAGCAGGCAGTTACCCAATGAAAAACTGTTTTTT. Amino acids: CASRQLPNEKLFF. Full variable domain (remainder filled in from reference TRBV25-1 and TRBJ1-4): EADIYQTPRYLVIGTGKKITLECSQTMGHDKMYWYQQDPGMELHLIHYSYGVNSTEKGDLSSESTVSRIRTEHFPLTLESARPSHTSQYLCASRQLPNEKLFFGSGTQLSVL.

A few counts support this clone. The chain recombines TRBV6-8 with TRBJ2-7; D might be TRBD1 (6 bases). CDR3 length equals 15 residues. Per the germline V gene, CDR1 is MNHGY and CDR2 is SAAAGT. V was clipped by 6 bases and J by 4 bases, with 19 bases between them. The CDR3, as DNA: TGTGCCAGCAGAATATCTGGGGACACCTCATACGAGCAGTACTTC. This codes for CASRISGDTSYEQYF.

The chain employs TRBV7-3 and TRBJ2-3; 15 nucleotides agree with TRBD2. The V and J ends lost 4 bases and 5 bases, in that order; junction bases with no gene match: 4. Looked up from germline, CDR1 is SGHTA and CDR2 is FQGTGA. CDR3 length: 16 residues. Written as DNA, the CDR3 is TGTGCCAGCAGCTATGGACTAGCGGGAGGGTTAGATACGCAGTATTTT. It is translated as CASSYGLAGGLDTQYF. The full variable domain, rest sourced from reference TRBV7-3 and TRBJ2-3, is GAGVSQTPSNKVTEKGKYVELRCDPISGHTALYWYRQSLGQGPEFLIYFQGTGAADDSGLPNDRFFAVRPEGSVSTLKIQRTERGDSAVYLCASSYGLAGGLDTQYFGPGTRLTVL.

This clone was counted a few times. The chain has TRBV4-1 and TRBJ2-7; 7 bases align to TRBD2. CDR3 length: 16 amino acids. V gave up 1 base and J gave up 6 bases; unmatched junction bases: 12. Germline V gene data show CDR1 as MGHRA and CDR2 as YSYEKL. This CDR3 reads CASSQGLARGRVEQYF. The CDR3 DNA sequence: TGCGCCAGCAGCCAAGGACTAGCCCGAGGGAGGGTCGAGCAGTACTTC.